Each of the 31 T cell receptor beta chains below was sequenced from the same sample in a study of blood T cell repertoires in COVID-19. The data were produced by immunoSEQ multiplex PCR, yet TCRdb's version contains in-frame clones alone and is incomplete. The sample yields 150,000 or so clones, about 88% seen once. The sequenced sample was peripheral blood. The receptors here all came from an elderly woman with acute or convalescent COVID-19.

This chain connects TRBV3-1 (or the pseudogene TRBV3-2) to TRBJ2-1; 10 nucleotides match TRBD2. The junction had 5 bases not matched to a gene; V was cut back by 4 bases and J by 14 bases. The CDR3 covers 12 residues. CDR1 and CDR2 from the germline V gene are LGHDT and YNNKEL (reference sequence). The CDR3 loop reads CASSPSGRGEFF. The CDR3 coding sequence is TGTGCCAGCAGCCCTAGCGGGAGAGGGGAGTTCTTC.

This chain connects TRBV10-2 to TRBJ2-7; D might be TRBD2 (7 bases). This CDR3 is 19 amino acids long. The germline CDR1 and CDR2 sequences are WSHSY and SAAADI. The ends were cut back, 8 bases at V and 2 bases at J, with 31 bases in the middle. CDR3 region: CASCVGPRPGGPNTYEQYF. Written as DNA, the CDR3 is TGCGCCAGCTGTGTTGGTCCACGGCCGGGGGGCCCAAACACCTACGAGCAGTACTTC.

This chain joins TRBV5-1 and TRBJ1-2; D remains ambiguous. CDR1 and CDR2 from the germline V gene are SGHRS and YFSETQ. The CDR3 covers 16 residues. Between the trimmed V and J ends, which lost 0 bases and 1 base, there was a span of 13 bases. The CDR3 protein is CASSLVGEPHNYGYTF. The CDR3, as DNA: TGCGCCAGCAGCTTGGTAGGAGAACCTCATAACTATGGCTACACCTTC.

V and J are TRBV20-1 and TRBJ2-7; 10 positions match TRBD1. CDR1 and CDR2 from the germline V gene are DFQATT and SNEGSKA (reference sequence). There are 15 residues in the CDR3. The trim removed 3 bases at V and 6 bases at J, leaving 11 bases unmatched. CDR3 DNA sequence: TGCAGTGCTAGTCCCTGGGACAGGGGAGGTGGCGAGCAGTACTTC. This sequence encodes CSASPWDRGGGEQYF.

The CDR3 DNA follows: TGCAGCGTTGAACCGGGGAGGGGTACCGGGGAGCTGTTTTTT. Protein sequence: CSVEPGRGTGELFF. The chain recombines TRBV29-1 with TRBJ2-2; 7 bases are a match to TRBD2. V lost 2 bases, J lost 5 bases, and 5 bases stayed unmatched. CDR1 SQVTM and CDR2 ANQGSEA come from the germline V gene. The CDR3 spans 14 residues.

This rearrangement joins TRBV5-1 to TRBJ2-3, with TRBD1 matching over 7 bases. The V and J ends lost 2 bases and 0 bases, in that order; junction bases with no gene match: 9. This CDR3 has 17 amino acids. Per germline, CDR1 SGHRS and CDR2 YFSETQ. CDR3 coding DNA: TGCGCCAGCAGCTTCTTCGGACAGGACCTAAGCACAGATACGCAGTATTTT. Translated, it gives CASSFFGQDLSTDTQYF. The variable domain in full, completed from reference TRBV5-1 and TRBJ2-3, reads KAGVTQTPRYLIKTRGQQVTLSCSPISGHRSVSWYQQTPGQGLQFLFEYFSETQRNKGNFPGRFSGRQFSNSRSEMNVSTLELGDSALYLCASSFFGQDLSTDTQYFGPGTRLTVL.

The chain uses TRBV4-1 and TRBJ2-5; the match to TRBD2 covers 8 bases. Germline loops: CDR1 MGHRA, CDR2 YSYEKL. With 5 bases clipped from V and 5 bases from J, the junction kept 7 bases outside the gene matches. This CDR3 is built from 14 residues. The CDR3 region has the DNA TGCGCCAGCAGCGGTCGGGAGGGCGCGGAGACCCAGTACTTC. This translates into CASSGREGAETQYF.

This CDR3 reads CASGNPGQGAYEQYF. In DNA form, the CDR3 reads TGCGCCAGCGGGAATCCGGGACAGGGGGCCTACGAGCAGTACTTC. The J gene is TRBJ2-7, the V gene TRBV5-1; 11 nucleotides agree with TRBD1. V dropped 7 bases and J dropped 2; count of bases not matched to a gene: 8. CDR1 is SGHRS, CDR2 YFSETQ, per germline. CDR3 length equals 15 residues.

The CDR3 loop reads CAIRDSLDQPQHF. The CDR3 region has the DNA TGTGCCATCCGGGACAGTTTAGATCAGCCCCAGCATTTT. V and J are TRBV10-3 and TRBJ1-5, with 7 bases aligning to TRBD1. The trim removed 8 bases at V and 5 bases at J, leaving 6 bases unmatched. Germline CDR1 is ENHRY and CDR2 is SYGVKD. This CDR3 comprises 13 residues.

V is TRBV9 and J is TRBJ2-2; D is perhaps TRBD2 (6 bases). V was cut by 0 bases and J by 1 base, with 7 bases left in between. Germline values: CDR1 SGDLS, CDR2 YYNGEE. CDR3 size: 15 residues. The CDR3 region has the DNA TGTGCCAGCAGCGTAGGACTAGGGAACACCGGGGAGCTGTTTTTT. Residues: CASSVGLGNTGELFF.

The chain joins TRBV7-9 to TRBJ1-6, with a possible D match to TRBD1 (6 bases). Germline CDR1 reads SEHNR; CDR2 reads FQNEAQ (reference sequence). The CDR3 is made up of 14 amino acids. V lost 6 bases, J lost 8 bases, and 14 bases lay in between. The DNA for the CDR3 is TGTGCCAGCAGACCTACAGGGTTTGATTCACCCCTCCACTTT. Translation gives CASRPTGFDSPLHF.

This clone showed up just once. This chain links TRBV4-2 with TRBJ2-5; 8 bases are shared with TRBD2. J was trimmed by 0 bases and V by 6 bases; bases with no gene match: 6. Germline V gene lookup returns CDR1 LGHNA and CDR2 YNFKEQ. This CDR3 is built from 15 residues. CDR3: CASSLERGYQETQYF. The CDR3, as DNA: TGTGCCAGCAGTTTAGAGCGGGGGTACCAAGAGACCCAGTACTTC.

This chain joins TRBV5-1 and TRBJ2-1, with 8 bases lining up with TRBD2. V lost 1 base to trimming and J lost 4 bases; unmatched junction nucleotides: 7. The length of the CDR3 is 16 residues. Looked up from germline, CDR1 is SGHRS and CDR2 is YFSETQ. In DNA form, the CDR3 reads TGCGCCAGCAGCTTGCTAGCGGGCAAGACTTACAATGAGCAGTTCTTC. Translation: CASSLLAGKTYNEQFF.

This clone was observed many times. The chain carries TRBV19 and TRBJ1-5; D not resolved. The germline CDR1 and CDR2 sequences are LNHDA and SQIVND (reference sequence). The CDR3 spans 15 residues. Trimming removed 3 bases from V and 4 bases from J, with 13 bases in between. CDR3 in amino acids: CASSIIPAGNQPQHF. Here the CDR3 DNA reads TGTGCCAGTAGTATTATACCGGCAGGTAATCAGCCCCAGCATTTT.

The chain combines TRBV7-9 with TRBJ1-1; no clear D gene. CDR1 is SEHNR, CDR2 FQNEAQ, per germline (reference sequence). CDR3 size: 13 residues. Trimming pared 8 bases from V and 2 bases from J, leaving 12 bases between. CDR3 nucleotide sequence: TGTGCCAGCGTTACCAGCGTCAACACTGAAGCTTTCTTT. Translating gives CASVTSVNTEAFF.

The CDR3 DNA reads as TGTGCCAGTAGTATCGGAGCAGGGGCCCGCCGGAGCACTGAAGCTTTCTTT. It translates to CASSIGAGARRSTEAFF. The rearrangement links TRBV19 to TRBJ1-1; tentatively, D is TRBD1 (6 bases). The CDR3 is made up of 17 amino acids. Trimming cost V 3 bases and J 4 bases, with 21 bases left between them. Germline loops: CDR1 LNHDA, CDR2 SQIVND (reference sequence).

This chain joins TRBV5-1 and TRBJ2-2; D is undetermined. Germline CDR1 SGHRS, CDR2 YFSETQ. The CDR3 consists of 14 residues. The V end lost 1 base, the J end lost 1 base, and 5 bases lay between the germline ends. CDR3 in amino acids: CASSLRQNTGELFF. CDR3 coding DNA: TGCGCCAGCAGCTTGAGACAGAACACCGGGGAGCTGTTTTTT.

The rearrangement uses TRBV6-5 and TRBJ2-6; TRBD1 matches at 7 bases. CDR1 is MNHEY and CDR2 is SVGAGI in the germline V gene. V lost 6 bases and J lost 2; bases outside the gene matches: 4. This CDR3 contains 15 residues. The CDR3 reads CASSLQGAGANVLTF. In DNA, the CDR3 is TGTGCCAGCAGCCTCCAGGGGGCTGGGGCCAACGTCCTGACTTTC.

The V gene is TRBV6-6, the J gene TRBJ1-5; 8 bases map to TRBD1. The germline gives CDR1 MNHNY, CDR2 SVGAGI (reference sequence). V lost 5 bases and J lost 3; bases outside the gene matches: 9. CDR3 size: 16 residues. CDR3 in amino acids: CASSTKTGVNNQPQHF. CDR3 bases: TGTGCCAGCAGTACCAAGACAGGGGTGAACAATCAGCCCCAGCATTTT.

J is TRBJ1-2 and V is TRBV11-2, with D unclear. Germline CDR1 SGHAT, CDR2 FQNNGV. V lost 2 bases and J lost 5, with 18 bases in between. The CDR3 is 16 residues long. The CDR3 nucleotides are TGTGCCAGCAGCTTAAACGTGTGGTCCCCGGGATATGGCTACACCTTC. Its translation is CASSLNVWSPGYGYTF.

This clone has just one count. The chain has TRBV11-2 and TRBJ2-1; possibly TRBD1 for D (5 bases). V lost 1 base, J lost 3 bases, and 13 bases lay in between. The germline CDR1 and CDR2 sequences are SGHAT and FQNNGV. The CDR3 is made up of 16 amino acids. DNA for the CDR3: TGTGCCAGCAGCTTAGTACGTCAGGGATTCTACAATGAGCAGTTCTTC. Translated: CASSLVRQGFYNEQFF.

The V and J genes are TRBV24-1 and TRBJ2-1; unclear D gene. There are 13 residues in the CDR3. Germline CDR1 is KGHDR and CDR2 is SFDVKD. The V gene lost 5 bases and the J gene lost 4 bases, with 8 bases spanning the gap. The CDR3 is CATSALDYNEQFF. For the CDR3, the DNA is TGTGCCACCAGTGCTCTAGATTACAATGAGCAGTTCTTC.

The CDR3 loop reads CASSWRGNTGELFF. CDR3 sequence (DNA): TGTGCCAGCAGTTGGCGGGGAAACACCGGGGAGCTGTTTTTT. The V gene is TRBV6-6, the J gene TRBJ2-2; a weak D match, TRBD2 (6 bases). The CDR3 spans 14 residues. The V gene's germline CDR1 is MNHNY and CDR2 SVGAGI (reference sequence). V dropped 4 bases and J dropped 2 bases, with 8 bases sitting between them.

The rearrangement joins TRBV5-8 to TRBJ1-1; D is ambiguous. The CDR3 is 12 amino acids. The V end was cut by 4 bases, the J end by 6 bases, with 10 bases between. The germline V gene encodes CDR1 SGHTS and CDR2 YDEGEE. CDR3 sequence reads: CASSSGVSEAFF. DNA for the CDR3: TGTGCCAGCAGCAGCGGAGTTTCTGAAGCTTTCTTT.

The rearrangement links TRBV3-1 (or the pseudogene TRBV3-2) to TRBJ1-1; D not certain. This CDR3 spans 15 amino acids. V was clipped by 1 base and J by 5 bases, with 14 bases between them. Germline lookup yields CDR1 LGHDT and CDR2 YNNKEL (reference sequence). The CDR3 spells CASSQGVIPGTEAFF. The CDR3 nucleotides are TGTGCCAGCAGCCAAGGAGTCATTCCGGGGACTGAAGCTTTCTTT.

In DNA form, the CDR3 reads TGTGCCAGCAGCCACAAGAGGGATCAGCCCCAGCATTTT. Protein: CASSHKRDQPQHF. The chain joins TRBV6-4 to TRBJ1-5; D uncertain. V was clipped by 6 bases and J by 5 bases, with 11 bases between them. Germline V gives CDR1 MRHNA, CDR2 SNTAGT. The CDR3 contains 13 residues.

The chain couples TRBV6-6 to TRBJ1-1; 8 bases are a match to TRBD1. V was pared by 5 bases and J by 4 bases, with 3 bases of the junction left unmatched. The CDR3 length is 13 residues. Germline V gene lookup returns CDR1 MNHNY and CDR2 SVGAGI (reference sequence). This chain's CDR3 is CASSSRGRTEAFF. The CDR3, as DNA: TGTGCCAGCAGTAGCAGGGGGCGCACTGAAGCTTTCTTT.

This clone was recorded a few times. The rearrangement links TRBV2 to TRBJ2-5; TRBD2 matches at 11 bases. Germline assignment: CDR1 SNHLY and CDR2 FYNNEI. With V trimmed by 8 bases and J by 5 bases, 4 bases remained unmatched. CDR3 length: 13 amino acids. The CDR3 protein is CASGGTSGETQYF. Written as DNA, the CDR3 is TGTGCCAGCGGCGGGACTAGCGGCGAGACCCAGTACTTC.

The CDR3 DNA reads TGTGCCAGCAGCCAGGTGGACAGGGGACTCTCTGGGGCCAACGTCCTGACTTTC. This encodes CASSQVDRGLSGANVLTF. The chain combines TRBV11-2 with TRBJ2-6; 9 bases are shared with TRBD1. Germline-derived CDR1 and CDR2 are SGHAT and FQNNGV. V lost 5 bases to trimming and J lost 0 bases; unmatched junction nucleotides: 8. This CDR3 spans 18 amino acids. Full variable domain (remainder filled in from reference TRBV11-2 and TRBJ2-6): EAGVAQSPRYKIIEKRQSVAFWCNPISGHATLYWYQQILGQGPKLLIQFQNNGVVDDSQLPKDRFSAERLKGVDSTLKIQPAKLEDSAVYLCASSQVDRGLSGANVLTFGAGSRLTVL.

V gene TRBV2 combines with J gene TRBJ2-7; the D is unclear. V was trimmed by 4 bases and J by 0 bases, leaving 7 bases between them. The CDR3 runs 13 residues. In germline, CDR1 is SNHLY, CDR2 FYNNEI. CDR3 nucleotides: TGTGCCAGCAGTGTCGACAACTCCTACGAGCAGTACTTC. This sequence encodes CASSVDNSYEQYF.

The genes are TRBV5-4 and TRBJ2-3; 7 bases map to TRBD1. CDR3 length equals 14 residues. Unmatched junction bases numbered 4, after V lost 2 bases and J lost 4 bases. Germline V gives CDR1 SGHNT, CDR2 YYREEE (reference sequence). The CDR3 loop is CASSLQGFPDTQYF. The CDR3, as DNA: TGTGCCAGCAGCTTACAGGGGTTCCCAGATACGCAGTATTTT.